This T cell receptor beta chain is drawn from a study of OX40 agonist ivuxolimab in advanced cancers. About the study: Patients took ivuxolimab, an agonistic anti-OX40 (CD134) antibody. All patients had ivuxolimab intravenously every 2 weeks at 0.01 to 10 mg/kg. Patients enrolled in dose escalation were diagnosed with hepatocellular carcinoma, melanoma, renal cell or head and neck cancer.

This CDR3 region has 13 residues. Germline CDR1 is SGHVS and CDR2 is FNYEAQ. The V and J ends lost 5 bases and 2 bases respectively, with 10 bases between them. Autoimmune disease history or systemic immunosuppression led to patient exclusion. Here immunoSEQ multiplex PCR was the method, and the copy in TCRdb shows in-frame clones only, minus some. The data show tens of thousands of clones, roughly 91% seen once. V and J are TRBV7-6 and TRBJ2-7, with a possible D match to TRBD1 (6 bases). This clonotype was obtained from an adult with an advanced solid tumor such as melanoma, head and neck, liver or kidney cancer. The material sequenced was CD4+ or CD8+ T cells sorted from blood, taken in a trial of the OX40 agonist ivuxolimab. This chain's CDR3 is CASSQGQTYEQYF. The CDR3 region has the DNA TGTGCCAGCAGCCAAGGACAGACCTACGAGCAGTACTTC. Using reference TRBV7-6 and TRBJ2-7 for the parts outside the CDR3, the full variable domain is GAGVSQSPRYKVTKRGQDVALRCDPISGHVSLYWYRQALGQGPEFLTYFNYEAQQDKSGLPNDRFSAERPEGSISTLTIQRTEQRDSAMYRCASSQGQTYEQYFGPGTRLTVT.